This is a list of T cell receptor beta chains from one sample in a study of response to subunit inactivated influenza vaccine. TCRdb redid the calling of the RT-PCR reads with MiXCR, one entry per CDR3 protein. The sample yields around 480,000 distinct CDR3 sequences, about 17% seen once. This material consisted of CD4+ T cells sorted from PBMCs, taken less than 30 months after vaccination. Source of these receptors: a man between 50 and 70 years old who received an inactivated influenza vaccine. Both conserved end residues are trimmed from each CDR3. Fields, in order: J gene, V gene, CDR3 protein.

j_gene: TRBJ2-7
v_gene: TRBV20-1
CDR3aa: SARASGVSYEQY

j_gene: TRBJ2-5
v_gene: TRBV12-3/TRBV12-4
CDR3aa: ASSVEGPGETQY

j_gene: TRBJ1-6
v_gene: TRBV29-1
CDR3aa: SVRTSGRHSPLH

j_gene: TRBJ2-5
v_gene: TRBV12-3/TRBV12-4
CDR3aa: ASSPPGLRRETQY

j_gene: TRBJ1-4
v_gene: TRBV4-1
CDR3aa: ASSQGPLGPNEKLF

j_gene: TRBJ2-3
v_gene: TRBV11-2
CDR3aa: ASRNHPGQADTQY

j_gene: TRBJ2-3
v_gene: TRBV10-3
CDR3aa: AISDLQGTDTQY

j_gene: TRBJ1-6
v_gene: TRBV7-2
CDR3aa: ASSFGGGNSPLH

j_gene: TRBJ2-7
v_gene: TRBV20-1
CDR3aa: SATPGQSYEQY

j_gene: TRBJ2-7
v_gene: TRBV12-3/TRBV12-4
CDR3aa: ASSLMPGQGYEQY

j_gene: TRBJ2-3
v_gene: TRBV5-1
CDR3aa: ASSSSAARDTQY

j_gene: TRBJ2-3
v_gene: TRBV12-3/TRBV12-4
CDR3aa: ASSFARRTDTQY

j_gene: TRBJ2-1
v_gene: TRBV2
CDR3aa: ASSRDFPREQF

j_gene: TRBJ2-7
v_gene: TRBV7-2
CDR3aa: ASSQGLQYTYEQY

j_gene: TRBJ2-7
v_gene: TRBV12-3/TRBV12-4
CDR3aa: ASSPSGGIRNEQY

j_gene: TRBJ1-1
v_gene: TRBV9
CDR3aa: ASNWQGEGNTEAF

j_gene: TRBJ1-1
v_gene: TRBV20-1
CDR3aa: SASKTGGGNTEAF

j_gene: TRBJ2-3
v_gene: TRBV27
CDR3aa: ASSLFVGTSGVTDTQY

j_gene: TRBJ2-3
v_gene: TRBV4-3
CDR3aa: ASSQGGGQVNTQY

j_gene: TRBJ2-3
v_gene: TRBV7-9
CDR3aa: ASSRGGDTQY

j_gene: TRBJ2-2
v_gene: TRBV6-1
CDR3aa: ASRRVGNTGELF

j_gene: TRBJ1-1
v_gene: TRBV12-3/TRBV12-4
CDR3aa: ASSFGRPEAF

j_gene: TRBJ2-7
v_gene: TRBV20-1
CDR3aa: SAYTSGRAYNSYEQY

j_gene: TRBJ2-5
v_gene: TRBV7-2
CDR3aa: ASSSKRVPQETQY

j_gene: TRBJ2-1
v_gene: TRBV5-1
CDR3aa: ASSLEAGQRF

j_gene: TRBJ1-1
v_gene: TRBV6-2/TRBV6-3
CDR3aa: ASNNWDTEAF

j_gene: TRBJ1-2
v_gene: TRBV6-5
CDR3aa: ASSYTREGGYT

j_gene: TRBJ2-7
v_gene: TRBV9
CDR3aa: ASSQRQGNYEQY

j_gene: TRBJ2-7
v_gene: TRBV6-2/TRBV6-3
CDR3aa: ASMSHRSSHEQY

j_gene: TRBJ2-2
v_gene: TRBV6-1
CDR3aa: ASRSPNTGELF

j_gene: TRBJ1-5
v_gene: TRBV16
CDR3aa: ASSGSDRLEEPQH

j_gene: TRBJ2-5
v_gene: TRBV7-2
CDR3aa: ASSDGGGGARETQY

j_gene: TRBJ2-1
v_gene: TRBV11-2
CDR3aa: ASSLALPLMGNEQF

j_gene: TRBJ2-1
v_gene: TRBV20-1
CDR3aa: SGEATYNEQF

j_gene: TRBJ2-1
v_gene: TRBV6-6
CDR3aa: ASSLQSDEQF

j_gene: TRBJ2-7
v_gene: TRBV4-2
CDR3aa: ASSQERTSSYEQY

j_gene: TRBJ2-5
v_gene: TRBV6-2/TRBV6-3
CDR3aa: ASSQGWLETQY

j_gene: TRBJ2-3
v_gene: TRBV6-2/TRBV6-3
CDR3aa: ASSRRGGRAWTDTQY

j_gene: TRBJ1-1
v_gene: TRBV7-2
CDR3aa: ASSLERLENTEAF

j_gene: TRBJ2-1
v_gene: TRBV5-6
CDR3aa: ASSWFVRSGDRDEQF

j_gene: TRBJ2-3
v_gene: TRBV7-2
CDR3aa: ASSSQTGLSDTQY

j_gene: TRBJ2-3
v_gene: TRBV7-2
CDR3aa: ASSLGGRRQYTDTQY